This is a list of T cell receptor beta chains from one sample in a study of blood T cell repertoires in COVID-19. Sequenced by immunoSEQ multiplex PCR; TCRdb stores in-frame clones only, minus some. There are over 150,000 clones in the sample; about 88% occur only once, and 2% to 2.5% lies in the top ten. Input material: peripheral blood. Every receptor here comes from a man aged 50 or older who had recovered from COVID-19. Both conserved end residues are part of each CDR3. Each record gives: D gene, clone size, V gene, J gene, CDR3 DNA, CDR3 protein. The D gene is left open where the match is weak. Only some rows state a clone size, as once, few, many or a class for expanded clones.

NA,NA,TRBV18,TRBJ1-5,TGTGCCAGCTCAACGGGGAATCAGCCCCAGCATTTT,CASSTGNQPQHF
TRBD2,NA,TRBV28,TRBJ2-5,TGTGCCAGCAGTTTGGGACTAGCACAACAAGAGACCCAGTACTTC,CASSLGLAQQETQYF
TRBD1,NA,TRBV19,TRBJ2-2,TGTGCCAGTAGTATGTTCGGACAGGGAAACACCGGGGAGCTGTTTTTT,CASSMFGQGNTGELFF
TRBD1,NA,TRBV12-3/TRBV12-4,TRBJ1-5,TGTGCCAGTCAGGGGGCAGCGCAGCCCCAGCATTTT,CASQGAAQPQHF
NA,NA,TRBV12-3/TRBV12-4,TRBJ2-5,TGTGCCAGCAGTTCGGACTACCAAGAGACCCAGTACTTC,CASSSDYQETQYF
NA,NA,TRBV27,TRBJ2-7,TGTGCCAGCAGTTTTCAGGGCGGCGAGCAGTACTTC,CASSFQGGEQYF
NA,NA,TRBV28,TRBJ2-1,TGTGCCAGCAGTTTATCGGCGGGGTCCTCCTACAATGAGCAGTTCTTC,CASSLSAGSSYNEQFF
NA,NA,TRBV10-3,TRBJ1-1,TGTGCCATCAGTGACGGTAGCAGCCGTAATACTGAAACTTTCTTT,CAISDGSSRNTETFF
NA,NA,TRBV7-2,TRBJ2-7,TGTGCCAGCAGCTTAGGGGGGACTTCCAGGCACGAGCAGTACTTC,CASSLGGTSRHEQYF
TRBD1,NA,TRBV6-6,TRBJ2-1,TGTGCCAGCAGTTTCACGACAGGGACCTACAATGAGCAGTTCTTC,CASSFTTGTYNEQFF
NA,NA,TRBV7-3,TRBJ2-5,TGTGCCAGCAGCTTAGCAGGGGTATTTGAAGAGACCCAGTACTTC,CASSLAGVFEETQYF
TRBD1,NA,TRBV6-5,TRBJ2-7,TGTGCCAGCAGTAGGGGGACAGGGTACGAGCAGTACTTC,CASSRGTGYEQYF
TRBD1,NA,TRBV11-2,TRBJ2-1,TGTGCCAGCAACCGACAGGGATTGAACAATGAGCAGTTCTTC,CASNRQGLNNEQFF
NA,NA,TRBV7-2,TRBJ2-2,TGTGCCAGCAGCTTAGGCGGGAACACCGGGGAGCTGTTTTTT,CASSLGGNTGELFF
NA,NA,TRBV5-5,TRBJ2-4,TGTGCCAGCAGCTTGGATGTATCCCAAAACATTCAGTACTTC,CASSLDVSQNIQYF
TRBD2,few,TRBV7-2,TRBJ2-3,TGTGCCAGCAGATCAATGGCTAGCGGGGGTTCACGTGGGCAGTATTTT,CASRSMASGGSRGQYF
TRBD1,NA,TRBV6-1,TRBJ1-1,TGTGCCAGCAGTGAATCTGGGACAGCAGAAGCTTTCTTT,CASSESGTAEAFF
TRBD2,NA,TRBV5-1,TRBJ2-7,TGCGCCAGCAGCCTTGAAGGGACTAGAGACTACGAGCAGTACTTC,CASSLEGTRDYEQYF
NA,NA,TRBV27,TRBJ2-3,TGTGCCAGCGGGTCTTCCTCCGGGACTGGATCCATGGGAAGTACGCAGTATTTT,CASGSSSGTGSMGSTQYF
TRBD2,NA,TRBV7-2,TRBJ2-1,TGTGCCAGCAGCTTAGGACTAGCGGACCCCTACAATGAGCAGTTCTTC,CASSLGLADPYNEQFF
TRBD1,NA,TRBV6-5,TRBJ1-6,TGTGCCAGCAGACGACAGGGGTTTGATTCACCCCTCCACTTT,CASRRQGFDSPLHF
NA,NA,TRBV9,TRBJ1-1,TGTGCCAGCAGTCGGTTATCTGGGAACACTGAAGCTTTCTTT,CASSRLSGNTEAFF
TRBD1,NA,TRBV19,TRBJ1-5,TGTGCCAGTAGTATAGGAGACAGGGGGCAGGATCAGCCCCAGCATTTT,CASSIGDRGQDQPQHF
NA,NA,TRBV4-2,TRBJ1-4,TGTGCCAGCAGCTTAGACACCGATAATGAAAAACTGTTTTTT,CASSLDTDNEKLFF
NA,NA,TRBV12-3/TRBV12-4,TRBJ2-7,TGTGCCAGCAGTTTAGTGGTCCCACAGGAGCAGTACTTC,CASSLVVPQEQYF
NA,NA,TRBV5-1,TRBJ1-1,TGCGCCAGCAGCTTGGCTGCCAAAACTAACACTGAAGCTTTCTTT,CASSLAAKTNTEAFF
TRBD1,NA,TRBV9,TRBJ2-7,TGTGCCAGCAGCGCCACAGGGGCCTCCTACGAGCAGTACTTC,CASSATGASYEQYF
NA,NA,TRBV6-5,TRBJ2-3,TGTGCCAGCGAAAGCCCTAGCCGGCGTACGCAGTATTTT,CASESPSRRTQYF
NA,NA,TRBV13,TRBJ2-7,TGTGCCAGCAGCCCCGAGGCGCAGGGGAAGGAGTACGAGCAGTACTTC,CASSPEAQGKEYEQYF
TRBD1,NA,TRBV5-8,TRBJ2-1,TGTGCCAGCAGCTTGGCTGTACAGGGGTCTAATGAGCAGTTCTTC,CASSLAVQGSNEQFF
NA,NA,TRBV4-3,TRBJ2-7,TGCGCCAGCAGCCAACAGAGGGTGGGGGAGCAGTACTTC,CASSQQRVGEQYF
NA,NA,TRBV2,TRBJ2-7,TGTGCCAGCAGGCAGGGTAACGAGCAGTACTTC,CASRQGNEQYF
TRBD2,NA,TRBV5-4,TRBJ2-7,TGTGCCAGCAGTACTAGCGGGAGCTCCTACGAGCAGTACTTC,CASSTSGSSYEQYF
TRBD1,many,TRBV28,TRBJ1-1,TGTGCCAGCAGTCGGGACAGGGTCACTGAAGCTTTCTTT,CASSRDRVTEAFF
TRBD1,NA,TRBV29-1,TRBJ2-5,TGCAGCGTTAAGGACAGGCAAGAGACCCAGTACTTC,CSVKDRQETQYF
NA,NA,TRBV19,TRBJ1-5,TGTGCCAGTAGTCCGCAGGGAATGGCAAATCAGCCCCAGCATTTT,CASSPQGMANQPQHF
NA,NA,TRBV21-1,TRBJ1-5,TGTGCCAGCAGCAAGAGGGGGAGGGATGTTTATAGCAATCAGCCCCAGCATTTT,CASSKRGRDVYSNQPQHF
NA,NA,TRBV7-2,TRBJ1-5,TGTGCCAGCAGCTTAATCGGAAGAGGGCAGCCCCAGCATTTT,CASSLIGRGQPQHF
TRBD1,once,TRBV6-5,TRBJ1-1,TGTGCCAGCAAGGACAGGGGATCCCCAAACACTGAAGCTTTCTTT,CASKDRGSPNTEAFF
NA,NA,TRBV20-1,TRBJ1-4,TGCAGTGCCCATCGGGAAAAACTGTTTTTT,CSAHREKLFF
TRBD2,NA,TRBV6-1,TRBJ2-7,TGTGCCAGCAGTGAACTAGCGGGCCCGAGCTCCTACGAGCAGTACTTC,CASSELAGPSSYEQYF
NA,once,TRBV6-2/TRBV6-3,TRBJ1-2,TGTGCCAGCAGTTACCCGGGATCTAACTATGGCTACACCTTC,CASSYPGSNYGYTF
NA,NA,TRBV7-2,TRBJ2-7,TGTGCCAGCAGCTTAGATGTCGGGTCGGGACAGTACTTC,CASSLDVGSGQYF
TRBD1,NA,TRBV5-4,TRBJ1-5,TGTGCCAGCAGCTCTGGGACAGGGCTTAATCAGCCCCAGCATTTT,CASSSGTGLNQPQHF
NA,NA,TRBV7-2,TRBJ1-5,TGTGCCAGCAGCTTAGCGGGGGGAGGTCAGCCCCAGCATTTT,CASSLAGGGQPQHF
TRBD1,NA,TRBV28,TRBJ2-6,TGTGCCAGCAGTCCGTTGGGACAGGGTATCTCTGGGGCCAACGTCCTGACTTTC,CASSPLGQGISGANVLTF
NA,NA,TRBV6-5,TRBJ1-3,TGTGCCAGCAGACCCGATCTCGGCTCTGGAAACACCATATATTTT,CASRPDLGSGNTIYF
NA,NA,TRBV6-6,TRBJ2-7,TGTGCCAGCAGACAACAGTCGTGGGGGCCCTACGAGCAGTACTTC,CASRQQSWGPYEQYF
TRBD1,NA,TRBV7-2,TRBJ1-1,TGTGCCAGCAGCTTGGCCGGGACAGGGTACACTGAAGCTTTCTTT,CASSLAGTGYTEAFF
TRBD2,NA,TRBV10-3,TRBJ2-1,TGTGCCATCAGCGTAGCGGGGGGGAACAATGAGCAGTTCTTC,CAISVAGGNNEQFF
TRBD1,NA,TRBV7-8,TRBJ1-5,TGTGCCAGCAGCTTAGCGGAGGGGGACAGGGTTAGGCAGCCCCAGCATTTT,CASSLAEGDRVRQPQHF
NA,NA,TRBV11-2,TRBJ1-2,TGTGCCAGCAGCGCTCGGGGGAGGAATGGCTACACCTTC,CASSARGRNGYTF
TRBD1,NA,TRBV19,TRBJ2-7,TGTGCCAGTACAAAGGACAGGGGCACCTACGAGCAGTACTTC,CASTKDRGTYEQYF